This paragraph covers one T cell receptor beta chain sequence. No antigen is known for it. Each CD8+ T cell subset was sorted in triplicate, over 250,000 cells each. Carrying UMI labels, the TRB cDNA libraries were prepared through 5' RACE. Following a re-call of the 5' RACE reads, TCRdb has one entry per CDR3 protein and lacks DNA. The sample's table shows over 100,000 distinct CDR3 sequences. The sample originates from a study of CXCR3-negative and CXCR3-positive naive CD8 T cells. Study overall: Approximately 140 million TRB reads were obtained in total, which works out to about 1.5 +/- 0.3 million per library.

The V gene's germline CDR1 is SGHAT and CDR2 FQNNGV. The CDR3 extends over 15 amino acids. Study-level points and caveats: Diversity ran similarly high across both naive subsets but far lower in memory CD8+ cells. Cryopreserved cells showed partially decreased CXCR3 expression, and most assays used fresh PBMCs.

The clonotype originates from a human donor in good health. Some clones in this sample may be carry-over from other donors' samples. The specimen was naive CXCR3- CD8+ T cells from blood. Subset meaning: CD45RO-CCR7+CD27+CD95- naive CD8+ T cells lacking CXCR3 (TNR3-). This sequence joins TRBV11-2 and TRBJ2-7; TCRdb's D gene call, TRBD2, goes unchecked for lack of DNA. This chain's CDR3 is CASSFWTSGVGEQYF.